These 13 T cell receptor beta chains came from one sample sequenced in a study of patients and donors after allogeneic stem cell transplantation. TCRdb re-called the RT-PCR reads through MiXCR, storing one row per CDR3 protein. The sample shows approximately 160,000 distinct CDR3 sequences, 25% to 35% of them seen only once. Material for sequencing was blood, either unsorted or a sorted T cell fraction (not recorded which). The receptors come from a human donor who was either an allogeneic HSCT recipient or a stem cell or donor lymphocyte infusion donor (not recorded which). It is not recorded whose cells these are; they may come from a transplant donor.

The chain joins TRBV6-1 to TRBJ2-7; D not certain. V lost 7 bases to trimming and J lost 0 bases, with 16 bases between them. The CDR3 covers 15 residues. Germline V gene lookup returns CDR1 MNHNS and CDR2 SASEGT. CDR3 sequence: CASIGSLSSSYEQYF. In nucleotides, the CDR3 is TGTGCCAGCATCGGTAGCCTTTCTAGCTCCTACGAGCAGTACTTC.

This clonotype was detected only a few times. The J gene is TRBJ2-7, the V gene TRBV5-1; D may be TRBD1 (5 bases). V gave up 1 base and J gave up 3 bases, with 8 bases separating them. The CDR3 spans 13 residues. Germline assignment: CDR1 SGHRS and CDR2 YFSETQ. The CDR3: CASSLLRDYEQYF. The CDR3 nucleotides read TGCGCCAGCAGCTTGCTCAGGGACTACGAGCAGTACTTC.

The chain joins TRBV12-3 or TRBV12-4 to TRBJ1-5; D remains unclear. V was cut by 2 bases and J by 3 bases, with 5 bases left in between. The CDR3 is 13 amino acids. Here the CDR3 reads CASSLSLNQPQHF. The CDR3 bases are TGTGCCAGCAGTTTATCCCTCAATCAGCCCCAGCATTTT.

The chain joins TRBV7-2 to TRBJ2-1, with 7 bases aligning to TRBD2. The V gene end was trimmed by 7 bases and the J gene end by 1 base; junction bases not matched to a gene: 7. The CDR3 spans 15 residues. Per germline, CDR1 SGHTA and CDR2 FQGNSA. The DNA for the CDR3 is TGTGCCAGCACTTGGGAGGGAGGGTCCTACAATGAGCAGTTCTTC. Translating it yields CASTWEGGSYNEQFF.

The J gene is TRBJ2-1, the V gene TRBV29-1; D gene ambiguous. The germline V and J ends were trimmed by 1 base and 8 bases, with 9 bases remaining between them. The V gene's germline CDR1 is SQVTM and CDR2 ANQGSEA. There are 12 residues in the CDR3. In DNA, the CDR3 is TGCAGCGTTGAAGGGTTAAGCTATGAGCAGTTCTTC. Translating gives CSVEGLSYEQFF.

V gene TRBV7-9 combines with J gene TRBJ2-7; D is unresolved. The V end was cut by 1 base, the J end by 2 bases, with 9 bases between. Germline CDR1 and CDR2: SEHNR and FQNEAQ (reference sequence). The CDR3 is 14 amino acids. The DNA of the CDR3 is TGTGCCAGCAGCTTAGTAACTTTCCCCTACGAGCAGTACTTC. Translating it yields CASSLVTFPYEQYF. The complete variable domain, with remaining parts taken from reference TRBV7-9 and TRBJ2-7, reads DTGVSQNPRHKITKRGQNVTFRCDPISEHNRLYWYRQTLGQGPEFLTYFQNEAQLEKSRLLSDRFSAERPKGSFSTLEIQRTEQGDSAMYLCASSLVTFPYEQYFGPGTRLTVT.

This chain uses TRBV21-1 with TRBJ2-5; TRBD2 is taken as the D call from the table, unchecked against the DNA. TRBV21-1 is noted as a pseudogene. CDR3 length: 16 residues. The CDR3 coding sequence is TGTGCCAGCAGCAAAAATCCCCAGCGGGCCGGGGAGACCCAGTACTTC. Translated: CASSKNPQRAGETQYF.

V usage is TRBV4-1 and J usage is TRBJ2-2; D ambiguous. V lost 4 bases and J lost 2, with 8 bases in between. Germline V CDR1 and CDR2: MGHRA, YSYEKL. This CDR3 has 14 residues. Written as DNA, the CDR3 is TGCGCCAGCAGCCTAACAGATAACACCGGGGAGCTGTTTTTT. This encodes CASSLTDNTGELFF.

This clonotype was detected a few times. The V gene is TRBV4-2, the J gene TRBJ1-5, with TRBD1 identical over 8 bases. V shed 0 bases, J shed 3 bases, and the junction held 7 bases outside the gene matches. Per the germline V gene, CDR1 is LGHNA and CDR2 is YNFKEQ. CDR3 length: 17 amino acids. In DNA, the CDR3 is TGTGCCAGCAGCCAAGATAGAGGACAGGGTTACAATCAGCCCCAGCATTTT. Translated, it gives CASSQDRGQGYNQPQHF.

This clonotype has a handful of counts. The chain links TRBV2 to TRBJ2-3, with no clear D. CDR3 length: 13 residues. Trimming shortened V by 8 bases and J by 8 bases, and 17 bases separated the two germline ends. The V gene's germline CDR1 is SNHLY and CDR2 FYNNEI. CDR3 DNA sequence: TGTGCCAGCTGGCATAGCACAGAAAGTACGCAGTATTTT. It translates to CASWHSTESTQYF. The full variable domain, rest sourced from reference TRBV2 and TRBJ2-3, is EPEVTQTPSHQVTQMGQEVILRCVPISNHLYFYWYRQILGQKVEFLVSFYNNEISEKSEIFDDQFSVERPDGSNFTLKIRSTKLEDSAMYFCASWHSTESTQYFGPGTRLTVL.

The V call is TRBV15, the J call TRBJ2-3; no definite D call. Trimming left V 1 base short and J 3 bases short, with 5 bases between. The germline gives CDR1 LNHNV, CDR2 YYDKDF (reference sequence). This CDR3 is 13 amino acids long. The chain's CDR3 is CATSRGWTDTQYF. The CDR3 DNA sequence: TGTGCCACCAGCAGAGGTTGGACAGATACGCAGTATTTT.

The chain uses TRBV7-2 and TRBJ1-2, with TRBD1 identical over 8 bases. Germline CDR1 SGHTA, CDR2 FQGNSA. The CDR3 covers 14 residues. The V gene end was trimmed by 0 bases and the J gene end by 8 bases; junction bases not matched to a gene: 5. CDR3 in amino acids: CASSLAQGARGYTF. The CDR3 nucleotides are TGTGCCAGCAGCTTAGCGCAGGGGGCTCGCGGCTACACCTTC.

The CDR3 nucleotides are TGCGCCAGCAGCTTGAGGCTAGCGGGAGTTAGTGAGCAGTTCTTC. It encodes CASSLRLAGVSEQFF. The genes are TRBV5-1 and TRBJ2-1, with 10 bases aligning to TRBD2. After removal of 1 base from V and 9 bases from J, the junction contained 7 bases not matched to a gene. Per germline, CDR1 SGHRS and CDR2 YFSETQ. CDR3 length: 15 residues.